This T cell receptor beta chain emerged from a study of OX40 agonist ivuxolimab in advanced cancers. Regarding the study as a whole: Normalized T-cell clonal expansion was also low in a subset of nonresponders. By week 6 at 0.1 to 3.0 mg/kg, blood CD4+ and CD8+ T cells had expanded clonally. Antigen specificity remained undetermined for the expanded peripheral T cells.

The assay was immunoSEQ multiplex PCR, and TCRdb's table has in-frame clones only and misses some. The top ten hold under 3.5% of the sample, which has 78,000 or so clones, 92% seen once. Remarks on this clone: The antigen remains undetermined.

With autoimmune disease history or systemic immunosuppression, patients were excluded. CDR3 size: 15 residues. Trimming pared 5 bases from V and 4 bases from J, leaving 12 bases between. Germline loops: CDR1 MNHEY, CDR2 SMNVEV (reference sequence). The sequencing used CD4+ or CD8+ T cells sorted from blood, collected in a trial of the OX40 agonist ivuxolimab. The clonotype was recovered from an adult with an advanced solid tumor such as melanoma, head and neck, liver or kidney cancer. V is TRBV27 and J is TRBJ2-6, with D uncertain. The CDR3 spells CASSPARPGANVLTF. In DNA form, the CDR3 reads TGTGCCAGCAGTCCGGCCCGTCCCGGGGCCAACGTCCTGACTTTC.